This is a list of T cell receptor beta chains from one sample in a study of identifying expanded T cells in peripheral blood. Libraries were prepared by immunoSEQ multiplex PCR; TCRdb keeps only in-frame clonotypes and omits some of them. The sample records fewer than 65,000 clones, more than 70% being singletons. Sequencing was carried out using blood. These receptors all stem from a person aged 18 to 70 in good health. CDR3s include the opening cysteine and the closing phenylalanine or tryptophan. Fields, in order: V gene, J gene, CDR3 protein.

V gene: TRBV25-1
J gene: TRBJ1-4
CDR3 protein: CASSVPATGWGDEKLFF

V gene: TRBV7-9
J gene: TRBJ2-3
CDR3 protein: CASSLAVGDGDTQYF

V gene: TRBV5-6
J gene: TRBJ2-7
CDR3 protein: CASSYLDREGNEQYF

V gene: TRBV5-6
J gene: TRBJ2-7
CDR3 protein: CASSLVRGPGPYEQYF

V gene: TRBV6-5
J gene: TRBJ2-3
CDR3 protein: CASTPESGLGDTQYF

V gene: TRBV5-5
J gene: TRBJ2-7
CDR3 protein: CASSLRDRAYEQYF

V gene: TRBV5-1
J gene: TRBJ1-1
CDR3 protein: CASSLGGETEAFF

V gene: TRBV5-8
J gene: TRBJ2-3
CDR3 protein: CASSFGQGRDTQYF

V gene: TRBV4-1
J gene: TRBJ2-7
CDR3 protein: CASSQARGHEQYF

V gene: TRBV9
J gene: TRBJ1-1
CDR3 protein: CASSAEQGLTEAFF

V gene: TRBV7-9
J gene: TRBJ2-7
CDR3 protein: CASSSYTGFHEQYF

V gene: TRBV19
J gene: TRBJ2-1
CDR3 protein: CASSNLPPPYNEQFF

V gene: TRBV25-1
J gene: TRBJ2-3
CDR3 protein: CAAGGNTQYF

V gene: TRBV6-4
J gene: TRBJ2-1
CDR3 protein: CASSESSSGEQFF

V gene: TRBV6-5
J gene: TRBJ2-7
CDR3 protein: CASRGTAEYEQYF

V gene: TRBV25-1
J gene: TRBJ2-1
CDR3 protein: CASMGLGEQFF

V gene: TRBV9
J gene: TRBJ1-5
CDR3 protein: CASSPEGVVDQPQHF

V gene: TRBV5-1
J gene: TRBJ1-1
CDR3 protein: CASSLRSGNTEAFF

V gene: TRBV7-9
J gene: TRBJ1-2
CDR3 protein: CASSRTGGAKAYGYTF

V gene: TRBV6-1
J gene: TRBJ2-3
CDR3 protein: CASSPSGGATDTQYF